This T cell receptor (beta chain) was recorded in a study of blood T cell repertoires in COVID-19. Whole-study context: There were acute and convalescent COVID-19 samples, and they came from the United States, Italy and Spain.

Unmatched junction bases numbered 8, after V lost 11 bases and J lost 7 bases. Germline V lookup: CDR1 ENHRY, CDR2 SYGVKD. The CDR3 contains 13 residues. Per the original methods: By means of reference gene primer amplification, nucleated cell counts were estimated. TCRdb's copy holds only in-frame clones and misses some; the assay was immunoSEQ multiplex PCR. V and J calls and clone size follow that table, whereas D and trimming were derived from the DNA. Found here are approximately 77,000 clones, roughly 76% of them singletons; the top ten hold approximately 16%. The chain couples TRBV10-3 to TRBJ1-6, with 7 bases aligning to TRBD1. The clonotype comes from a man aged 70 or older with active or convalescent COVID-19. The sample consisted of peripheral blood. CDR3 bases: TGTGCCTCCCGGACAGGACTAAATTCACCCCTCCACTTT. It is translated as CASRTGLNSPLHF.